One T cell receptor beta chain is described in this entry. The CDR3 contains 13 residues. Per germline, CDR1 WSHSY and CDR2 SAAADI. Trimming took off 0 bases at V and 5 bases at J, with 7 bases between the two ends. Time point indicated: inflamed ileum from the surgical specimen. The record originates from a study of T cell repertoires in ileal Crohn's disease. Profiled with immunoSEQ multiplex PCR; TCRdb holds only in-frame clones, not every one. The data hold 15,000 or so clones, with about 76% observed a single time. The chain employs TRBV10-2 and TRBJ1-1; D call uncertain. The sample taken for sequencing was ileal tissue. This clonotype originated in an adult with Crohn's disease. CDR3 residues: CASSESRGTEAFF. The CDR3, as DNA: TGCGCCAGCAGTGAGTCCCGAGGGACTGAAGCTTTCTTT.